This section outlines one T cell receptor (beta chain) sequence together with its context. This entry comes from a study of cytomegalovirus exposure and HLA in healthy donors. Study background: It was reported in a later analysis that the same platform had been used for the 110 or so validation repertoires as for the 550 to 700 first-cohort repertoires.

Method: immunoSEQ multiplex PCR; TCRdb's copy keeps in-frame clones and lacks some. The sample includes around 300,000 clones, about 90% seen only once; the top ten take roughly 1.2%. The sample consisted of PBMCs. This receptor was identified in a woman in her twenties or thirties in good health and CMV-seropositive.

The CDR3 DNA follows: TGTGCCAGCAGATTAGCGGGAGGTAACGTTGAGCAGTTCTTC. Protein sequence: CASRLAGGNVEQFF. The gene calls are TRBV2 and TRBJ2-1; 10 positions match TRBD2. The CDR3 totals 14 residues. CDR1 and CDR2 from the germline V gene are SNHLY and FYNNEI. V was pared by 6 bases and J by 9 bases, with 8 bases of the junction left unmatched.